The TCR beta chain described here comes from a study of T cell responses to AZD1222 COVID-19 vaccine. Study-level points and caveats: The study found Spike-specific TCR breadth and depth rose after two AZD1222 doses. Variant regions that are unmutated are reportedly the target of nearly half of spike-specific TCRs. CD4 TCRs associated with vaccination spanned spike, dominating at 160-218 and 743-854.

Comment on this clone: Its specificity is unknown.

Using immunoSEQ multiplex PCR, the repertoire was profiled, and TCRdb retains in-frame clones only, with some absent. This table holds some 120,000 clones, 85% to 90% found once. CDR3 length equals 15 residues. The germline V gene has CDR1 SGHRS and CDR2 YFSETQ. Trimming cost V 4 bases and J 8 bases; bases outside gene matches: 7. The receptor's source is an adult who received the AZD1222 COVID-19 vaccine. The sample was peripheral blood, taken 28 days after the second AZD1222 dose. This chain connects TRBV5-1 to TRBJ1-4; 11 bases are a match to TRBD1. CDR3: CASSMDRGRVEKLFF. CDR3 bases: TGCGCCAGCAGCATGGACAGGGGGCGCGTAGAAAAACTGTTTTTT.